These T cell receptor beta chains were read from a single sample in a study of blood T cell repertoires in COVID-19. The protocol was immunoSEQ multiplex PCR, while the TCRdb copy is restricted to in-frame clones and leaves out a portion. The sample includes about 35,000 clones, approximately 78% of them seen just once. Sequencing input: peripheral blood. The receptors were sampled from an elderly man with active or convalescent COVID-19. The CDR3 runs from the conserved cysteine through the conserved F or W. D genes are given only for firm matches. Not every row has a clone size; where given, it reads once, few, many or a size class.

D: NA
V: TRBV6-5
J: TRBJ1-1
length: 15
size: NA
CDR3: CASSYRSVRGTEAFF
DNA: TGTGCCAGCAGTTACCGCTCTGTGAGAGGCACTGAAGCTTTCTTT

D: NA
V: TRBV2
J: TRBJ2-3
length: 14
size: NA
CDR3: CASRRFSSTDTQYF
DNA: TGTGCCAGCAGGCGGTTTTCTAGCACAGATACGCAGTATTTT

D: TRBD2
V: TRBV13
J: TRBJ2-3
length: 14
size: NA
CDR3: CASSLAGGQDTQYF
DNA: TGTGCCAGCAGCTTAGCGGGAGGTCAAGATACGCAGTATTTT

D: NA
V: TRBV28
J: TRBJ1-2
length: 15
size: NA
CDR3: CASSLQGSLNYGYTF
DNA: TGTGCCAGCAGTTTACAGGGGTCCCTTAACTATGGCTACACCTTC

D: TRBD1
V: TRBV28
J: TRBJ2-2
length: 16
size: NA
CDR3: CASSLLQGVNTGELFF
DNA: TGTGCCAGCAGTCTCCTACAGGGGGTGAACACCGGGGAGCTGTTTTTT

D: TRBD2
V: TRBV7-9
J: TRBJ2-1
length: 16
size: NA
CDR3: CASSGGLAGIYNEQFF
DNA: TGTGCCAGCAGCGGGGGACTAGCGGGGATATACAATGAGCAGTTCTTC

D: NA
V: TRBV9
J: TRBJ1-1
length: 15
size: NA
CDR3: CASSVVERGATEAFF
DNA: TGTGCCAGCAGCGTAGTTGAGCGAGGAGCCACTGAAGCTTTCTTT

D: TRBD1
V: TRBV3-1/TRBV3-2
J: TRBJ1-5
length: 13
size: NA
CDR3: CASSQGTDQPQHF
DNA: TGTGCCAGCAGCCAGGGGACAGATCAGCCCCAGCATTTT

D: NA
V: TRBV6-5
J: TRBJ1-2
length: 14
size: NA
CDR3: CASIRQEANYGYTF
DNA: TGTGCCAGCATCAGACAGGAAGCTAACTATGGCTACACCTTC

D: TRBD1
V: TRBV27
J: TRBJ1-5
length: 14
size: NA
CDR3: CASRVRGRNQPQHF
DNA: TGTGCCAGCAGAGTCAGGGGGCGCAATCAGCCCCAGCATTTT

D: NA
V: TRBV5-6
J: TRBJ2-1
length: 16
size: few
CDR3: CASSYPGLVGANEQFF
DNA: TGTGCCAGCAGCTACCCGGGACTGGTGGGTGCGAATGAGCAGTTCTTC

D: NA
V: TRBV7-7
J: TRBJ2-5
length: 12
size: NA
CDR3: CASSNRAETQYF
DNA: TGTGCTAGCAGCAACAGGGCAGAGACCCAGTACTTC

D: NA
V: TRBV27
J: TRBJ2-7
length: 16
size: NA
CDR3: CASTGLRVNRTYEQYF
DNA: TGTGCCAGCACCGGGTTGAGGGTAAACAGAACCTACGAGCAGTACTTC